This TCR beta chain was observed in a study of metastatic and nonmetastatic thyroid tumors. The CDR3 spans 15 residues. From germline, CDR1 is WNHNN and CDR2 SYGVQD (reference sequence). This clone turned up a few times. One junction end does not reproduce the germline sequence, and a read error may be involved. Other nucleotide sequences in the sample specify the same CDR3. TCRdb recomputed clones from the PCR reads via MiXCR. Of 19,000 or so clones in the sample, roughly 28% were seen once. Thyroid surgery had not been preceded by any treatment in any patient. Sequencing was done on a sample of tumor tissue. V gene TRBV10-1 combines with J gene TRBJ2-7, with TRBD2 identical over 7 bases. The TCR was taken from a male donor with papillary thyroid cancer or a benign thyroid nodule (not recorded which). Some clones in this sample may be carry-over from other donors' samples. CDR3 sequence (DNA): TGCGCCAGCAGTGACCCTAGCGGTGGTCTTTACGAACAGTACTTC. Translation gives CASSDPSGGLYEQYF.